A selection of T cell receptor beta chains follows, all from one sample in a study of a mutant IDH1 vaccine in newly diagnosed glioma. Profiling relied on immunoSEQ multiplex PCR, and the TCRdb table lists in-frame clones only, not all of them. The table includes about 60,000 clones, roughly 80% detected once. Their cognate antigens are unknown. This specimen was PBMCs, taken from a glioma patient whose treatment included an IDH1 peptide vaccine. The receptors originated from a woman aged 45-60 years with glioma. The CDR3 runs from the conserved cysteine through the conserved F or W. A D gene is named only where the DNA matches it firmly. For some rows the clone size is stated as once, few or many, or as a class when expanded; others skip it.

V gene	clone size	D gene	J gene	CDR3 protein	CDR3 DNA
TRBV5-1	NA	NA	TRBJ2-7	CASSLGYEQYF	TGCGCCAGCAGCTTGGGGTACGAGCAGTACTTC
TRBV15	NA	TRBD1	TRBJ1-2	CATSRERTGNWRGYTF	TGTGCCACCAGCAGAGAAAGGACAGGGAATTGGAGAGGCTACACCTTC
TRBV7-8	NA	NA	TRBJ1-6	CASSLERPGDSPLHF	TGTGCCAGCAGCTTGGAACGCCCAGGGGATTCACCCCTCCACTTT
TRBV9	NA	TRBD2	TRBJ2-3	CASSRGVTDTQYF	TGTGCCAGCAGCCGGGGGGTTACAGATACGCAGTATTTT
TRBV6-5	NA	TRBD2	TRBJ2-3	CASSYGGDTDTQYF	TGTGCCAGCAGTTACGGGGGGGACACAGATACGCAGTATTTT
TRBV27	NA	NA	TRBJ2-6	CASSLSISGANVLTF	TGTGCCAGCAGTTTATCTATCTCTGGGGCCAACGTCCTGACTTTC
TRBV28	NA	TRBD1	TRBJ1-5	CASRRTTGEPQHF	TGTGCCAGCAGGCGGACCACAGGGGAACCCCAGCATTTT
TRBV29-1	NA	NA	TRBJ1-3	CSVVHRPNSGNTIYF	TGCAGCGTTGTGCACCGACCAAACTCTGGAAACACCATATATTTT
TRBV7-3	NA	TRBD1	TRBJ1-1	CASSEGQGNTEAFF	TGTGCCAGCAGCGAGGGACAGGGCAACACTGAAGCTTTCTTT
TRBV5-1	NA	NA	TRBJ1-1	CASSLNGEAFF	TGCGCCAGCAGCTTAAATGGTGAAGCTTTCTTT
TRBV5-1	NA	NA	TRBJ2-1	CASSLVLSSSYNEQFF	TGCGCCAGCAGCTTGGTTCTCAGCAGCTCCTACAATGAGCAGTTCTTC
TRBV19	few	NA	TRBJ1-5	CASSTPSGGEPQHF	TGTGCCAGTAGTACCCCGAGCGGCGGAGAGCCCCAGCATTTT
TRBV4-1	NA	NA	TRBJ1-6	CASSQTNSPLHF	TGCGCCAGCAGCCAAACTAATTCACCCCTCCACTTT
TRBV29-1	once	NA	TRBJ1-2	CSVDFTGSASNYGYTF	TGCAGCGTCGACTTCACAGGGTCGGCTTCTAACTATGGCTACACCTTC
TRBV10-3	few	TRBD1	TRBJ1-1	CAISETGGLRSRNTEAFF	TGTGCCATCAGTGAGACAGGGGGGTTGAGGTCGAGGAACACTGAAGCTTTCTTT
TRBV25-1	NA	TRBD1	TRBJ1-1	CASTGTGQGSSEAFF	TGTGCCAGCACAGGGACGGGACAGGGGAGCTCTGAAGCTTTCTTT
TRBV9	NA	NA	TRBJ1-5	CASSPEADQLQPQHF	TGTGCCAGCAGCCCAGAAGCGGACCAGCTTCAGCCCCAGCATTTT
TRBV4-2	few	TRBD1	TRBJ1-1	CASSQTTGFTEAFF	TGTGCCAGCAGCCAGACGACAGGGTTCACTGAAGCTTTCTTT
TRBV4-3	NA	NA	TRBJ1-2	CASSQDGSYGYTF	TGCGCCAGCAGTCAAGACGGGAGCTATGGCTACACCTTC
TRBV27	NA	NA	TRBJ2-7	CASSPRQPYEQYF	TGTGCCAGCAGTCCGAGACAACCCTACGAGCAGTACTTC
TRBV29-1	NA	TRBD1	TRBJ1-5	CSVRTGVHQPQHF	TGCAGCGTTAGGACAGGGGTCCATCAGCCCCAGCATTTT
TRBV19	once	NA	TRBJ2-1	CASSIGISRASNEQFF	TGTGCCAGTAGTATAGGAATAAGCCGGGCATCCAATGAGCAGTTCTTC
TRBV28	NA	TRBD1	TRBJ1-5	CASSLLGTGDNQPQHF	TGTGCCAGCAGTTTGCTGGGGACAGGTGATAATCAGCCCCAGCATTTT
TRBV11-2	NA	NA	TRBJ2-7	CASSLARELHSSYEQYF	TGTGCCAGCAGCTTAGCCAGGGAACTCCACTCCTCCTACGAGCAGTACTTC
TRBV27	NA	NA	TRBJ1-1	CASSFGGGTEAFF	TGTGCCAGCAGTTTCGGGGGGGGCACTGAAGCTTTCTTT
TRBV29-1	NA	NA	TRBJ1-1	CSVQGTTEASF	TGCAGCGTTCAGGGTACCACTGAAGCTTCCTTT
TRBV4-1	NA	TRBD1	TRBJ1-4	CASSQRQGDEKLFF	TGCGCCAGCAGCCAAAGACAGGGGGATGAAAAACTGTTTTTT
TRBV5-1	NA	NA	TRBJ1-1	CASSLIGIPEAFF	TGCGCCAGCAGCTTGATTGGGATTCCTGAAGCTTTCTTT
TRBV7-2	NA	TRBD2	TRBJ2-2	CASSFGLAGTGELFF	TGTGCCAGCAGCTTCGGACTAGCGGGGACCGGGGAGCTGTTTTTT
TRBV28	NA	NA	TRBJ1-2	CASSLSPGTYGYTF	TGTGCCAGCAGTTTATCCCCAGGGACCTATGGCTACACCTTC
TRBV5-1	NA	NA	TRBJ1-4	CASSLGRGEKLFF	TGCGCCAGCAGCTTGGGACGAGGAGAAAAACTGTTTTTT
TRBV20-1	NA	NA	TRBJ1-2	CSARAETYTF	TGCAGTGCTAGAGCGGAGACATACACCTTC
TRBV27	once	NA	TRBJ2-7	CASSLSGDGEQYF	TGTGCCAGCAGTTTGAGTGGGGATGGCGAGCAGTACTTC
TRBV7-2	NA	NA	TRBJ1-6	CASSSTRRTSPLHF	TGTGCCAGCAGCTCGACCCGTAGGACCTCACCCCTCCACTTT
TRBV9	once	NA	TRBJ2-1	CASSVQGSTYNEQFF	TGTGCCAGCAGCGTACAGGGGTCGACCTACAATGAGCAGTTCTTC
TRBV7-2	NA	NA	TRBJ1-5	CASSPRWATNQPQHF	TGTGCCAGCAGCCCCCGGTGGGCAACCAATCAGCCCCAGCATTTT
TRBV10-2	NA	NA	TRBJ2-2	CASSESGVSGNTGELFF	TGCGCCAGCAGTGAGTCGGGGGTTTCGGGTAACACCGGGGAGCTGTTTTTT
TRBV9	NA	NA	TRBJ2-7	CASSVGSNSYEQYF	TGTGCCAGCAGCGTAGGCTCGAACTCCTACGAGCAGTACTTC
TRBV7-9	NA	NA	TRBJ2-5	CASSYDQETQYF	TGTGCCAGCAGCTATGACCAAGAGACCCAGTACTTC
TRBV9	NA	NA	TRBJ2-7	CASSVNSNYEQYF	TGTGCCAGCAGCGTAAATTCCAACTACGAGCAGTACTTC
TRBV6-1	few	NA	TRBJ1-1	CASPKVGLNTEAFF	TGTGCCAGCCCTAAAGTGGGATTGAACACTGAAGCTTTCTTT
TRBV19	NA	NA	TRBJ1-5	CASSDTGGRPQHF	TGTGCCAGTAGTGACACGGGGGGGAGGCCCCAGCATTTT
TRBV2	NA	NA	TRBJ1-2	CASSEAGRARYGYTF	TGTGCCAGCAGTGAAGCGGGCAGGGCTCGATATGGCTACACCTTC
TRBV9	few	NA	TRBJ2-7	CASSVETGSSYEQYF	TGTGCCAGCAGCGTAGAGACAGGTTCTTCCTACGAGCAGTACTTC
TRBV11-2	NA	NA	TRBJ1-2	CASSPGPGYGYTF	TGTGCCAGCAGCCCGGGACCCGGCTATGGCTACACCTTC
TRBV30	NA	NA	TRBJ1-5	CAWSAGREPQHF	TGTGCCTGGAGTGCCGGCCGGGAGCCCCAGCATTTT
TRBV9	NA	NA	TRBJ2-5	CASSSGVEGTQYF	TGTGCCAGCAGCTCGGGGGTTGAAGGGACCCAGTACTTC
TRBV29-1	NA	TRBD1	TRBJ1-2	CSVADRVGGYTF	TGCAGCGTAGCCGACAGGGTGGGAGGCTACACCTTC
TRBV28	NA	NA	TRBJ1-2	CASTRGGGDSGYTF	TGTGCCAGCACCCGAGGGGGGGGTGATAGTGGCTACACCTTC
TRBV7-2	NA	NA	TRBJ2-5	CASSLGQGETQYF	TGTGCCAGCAGCTTAGGGCAGGGAGAGACCCAGTACTTC
TRBV29-1	NA	NA	TRBJ1-2	CSVVARTVGDGYTF	TGCAGCGTTGTTGCGCGGACGGTCGGGGACGGCTACACCTTC
TRBV29-1	NA	TRBD2	TRBJ2-1	CSVEAWTSGYNEQFF	TGCAGCGTTGAAGCGTGGACTAGCGGGTACAATGAGCAGTTCTTC
TRBV4-1	NA	NA	TRBJ2-7	CASSQTAHHGYEQYF	TGCGCCAGCAGCCAGACGGCCCATCATGGATACGAGCAGTACTTC
TRBV6-6	NA	NA	TRBJ2-1	CASSYSGGVNNEQFF	TGTGCCAGCAGTTACTCCGGGGGCGTAAACAATGAGCAGTTCTTC
TRBV9	NA	NA	TRBJ2-5	CASSPQAYQETQYF	TGTGCCAGCAGCCCTCAGGCGTACCAAGAGACCCAGTACTTC
TRBV18	NA	NA	TRBJ2-6	CASSPPRSGANVLTF	TGTGCCAGCTCACCACCCCGCTCTGGGGCCAACGTCCTGACTTTC
TRBV19	NA	TRBD1	TRBJ1-1	CASRDGTGRHTEAFF	TGTGCCAGTAGGGATGGGACAGGGCGTCACACTGAAGCTTTCTTT